Listed here is a single T cell receptor (beta chain). The sample comes from a study of chemoradiotherapy in HPV16-positive cancers. CDR1 LNHDA and CDR2 SQIVND come from the germline V gene (reference sequence). CDR3 length: 15 amino acids. V lost 1 base and J lost 3, with 10 bases in between. Produced via immunoSEQ multiplex PCR; TCRdb's table is partial and in-frame only. The table shows thousands of clones, with roughly nine tenths occurring only once. This material consisted of blood, taken from a patient who underwent chemoradiotherapy. V is TRBV19 and J is TRBJ2-1; D is unclear. The sequence was collected from a human donor with HPV-associated anogenital cancer. CDR3 in amino acids: CASSIGWASYNEQFF. The CDR3, as DNA: TGTGCCAGTAGTATAGGATGGGCAAGCTACAATGAGCAGTTCTTC.